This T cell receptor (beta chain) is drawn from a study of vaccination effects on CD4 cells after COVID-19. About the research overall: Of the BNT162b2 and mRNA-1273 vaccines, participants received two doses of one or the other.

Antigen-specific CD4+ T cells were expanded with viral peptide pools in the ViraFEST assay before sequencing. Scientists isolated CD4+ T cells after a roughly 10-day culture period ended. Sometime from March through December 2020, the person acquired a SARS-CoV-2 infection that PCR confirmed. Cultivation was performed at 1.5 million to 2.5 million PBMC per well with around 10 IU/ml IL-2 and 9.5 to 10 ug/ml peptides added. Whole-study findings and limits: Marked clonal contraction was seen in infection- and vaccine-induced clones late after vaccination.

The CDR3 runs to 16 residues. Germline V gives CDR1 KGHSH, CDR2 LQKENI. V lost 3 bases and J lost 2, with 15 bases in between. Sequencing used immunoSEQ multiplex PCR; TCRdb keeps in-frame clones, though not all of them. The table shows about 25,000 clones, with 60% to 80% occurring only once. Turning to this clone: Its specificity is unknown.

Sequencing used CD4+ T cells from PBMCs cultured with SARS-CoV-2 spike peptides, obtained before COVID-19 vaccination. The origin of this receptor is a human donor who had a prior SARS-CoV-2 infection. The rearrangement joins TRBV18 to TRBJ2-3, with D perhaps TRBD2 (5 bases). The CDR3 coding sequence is TGTGCCAGCTCACCCGAGTTAGCGCCTCACACAGATACGCAGTATTTT. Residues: CASSPELAPHTDTQYF.